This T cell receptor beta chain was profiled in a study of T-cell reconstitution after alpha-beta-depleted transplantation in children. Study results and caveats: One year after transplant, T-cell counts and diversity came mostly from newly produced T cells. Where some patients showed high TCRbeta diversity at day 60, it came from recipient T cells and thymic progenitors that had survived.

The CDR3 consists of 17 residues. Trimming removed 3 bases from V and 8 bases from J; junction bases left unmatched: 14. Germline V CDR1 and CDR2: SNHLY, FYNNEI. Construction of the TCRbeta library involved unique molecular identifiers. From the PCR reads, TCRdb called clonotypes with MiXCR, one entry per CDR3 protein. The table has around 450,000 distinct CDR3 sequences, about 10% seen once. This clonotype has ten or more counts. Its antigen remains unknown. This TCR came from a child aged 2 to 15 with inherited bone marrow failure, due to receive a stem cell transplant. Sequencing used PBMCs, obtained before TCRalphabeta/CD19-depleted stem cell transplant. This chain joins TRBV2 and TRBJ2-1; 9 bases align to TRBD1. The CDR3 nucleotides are TGTGCCAGCAGTGATCGGGGACAGGGTCGAGGTCGTGATGAGCAGTTCTTC. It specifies CASSDRGQGRGRDEQFF.